This T cell receptor (beta chain) was found in a study of blood T cell repertoires in COVID-19. The wider study: Sites across the United States, Italy and Spain contributed samples from acute and convalescent COVID-19. Sources were T cells, B-cell-depleted T cells, or PBMCs; the material itself was cDNA or gDNA.

V lost 0 bases to trimming and J lost 7 bases; unmatched junction nucleotides: 5. Germline V CDR1 and CDR2: MGHRA, YSYEKL. The CDR3 totals 14 residues. There are a few counts of this clone. Here immunoSEQ multiplex PCR was the method, and the copy in TCRdb shows in-frame clones only, minus some. The data contain hundreds of thousands of clones, 89% of them singletons. The V gene is TRBV4-1, the J gene TRBJ1-2; 7 positions agree with TRBD1. Sequenced input: peripheral blood. The receptor's source is a woman aged 30 to 39 with COVID-19, enrolled during active disease. The DNA for the CDR3 is TGCGCCAGCAGCCAAGAGGGGACAGTACCTGGCTACACCTTC. It codes for CASSQEGTVPGYTF.